This TCR beta chain was found in a study of T cells after yellow fever vaccination. Turning to the study itself: It was SMART-Seq v4 Ultra Low Input that prepared the fractions with low cell numbers.

This CDR3 contains 13 residues. CDR1 is SGHVS and CDR2 is FQNEAQ in the germline V gene. V lost 9 bases and J 0 bases, leaving 12 bases between the germline ends. This clonotype was detected only a few times. Its target is unknown. Whole-study results and caveats: Overlap between CD4 and CD8 compartments was detected for a small share of clonotypes.

Template switching by 5'RACE produced TCR cDNA, adding a universal primer site and UMIs. MiXCR, applied by TCRdb to the 5' RACE reads, yields one record per CDR3 protein. Altogether about 300,000 distinct CDR3 sequences are present, 4% being singletons, with the ten largest covering approximately 24%. The sequenced sample was PBMCs, obtained 5 days after the yellow fever booster vaccination. The TCR comes from a man younger than 35 who received the YFV17D yellow fever vaccine. The V and J genes are TRBV7-8 and TRBJ2-7, with D possibly being TRBD1 (6 bases). As DNA, the CDR3 is TGTGCCAGATTGACAGGAAGCTCCTACGAGCAGTACTTC. Amino acids: CARLTGSSYEQYF.